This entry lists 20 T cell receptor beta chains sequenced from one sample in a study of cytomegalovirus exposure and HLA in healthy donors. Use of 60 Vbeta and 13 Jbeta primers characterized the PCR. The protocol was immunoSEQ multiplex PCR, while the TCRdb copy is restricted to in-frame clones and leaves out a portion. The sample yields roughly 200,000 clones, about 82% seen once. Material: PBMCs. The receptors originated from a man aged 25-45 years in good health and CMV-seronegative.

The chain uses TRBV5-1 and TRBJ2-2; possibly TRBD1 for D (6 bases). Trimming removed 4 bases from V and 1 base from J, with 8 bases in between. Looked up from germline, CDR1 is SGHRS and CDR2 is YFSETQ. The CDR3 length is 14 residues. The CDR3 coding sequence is TGCGCCAGCAGCCTGACAGGGAACACCGGGGAGCTGTTTTTT. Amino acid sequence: CASSLTGNTGELFF.

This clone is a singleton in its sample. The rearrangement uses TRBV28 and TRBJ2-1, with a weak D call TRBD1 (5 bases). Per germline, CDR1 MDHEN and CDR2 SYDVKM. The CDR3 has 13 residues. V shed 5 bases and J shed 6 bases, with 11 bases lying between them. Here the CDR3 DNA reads TGTGCCAGCAGTCTCGACAGCCGCAATGAGCAGTTCTTC. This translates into CASSLDSRNEQFF.

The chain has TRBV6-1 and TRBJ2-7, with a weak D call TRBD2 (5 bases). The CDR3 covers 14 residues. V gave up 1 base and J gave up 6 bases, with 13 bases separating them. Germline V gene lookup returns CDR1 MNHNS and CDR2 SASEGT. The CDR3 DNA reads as TGTGCCAGCAGTGAAGGGACTGCGCCAAGCGAGCAGTACTTC. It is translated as CASSEGTAPSEQYF.

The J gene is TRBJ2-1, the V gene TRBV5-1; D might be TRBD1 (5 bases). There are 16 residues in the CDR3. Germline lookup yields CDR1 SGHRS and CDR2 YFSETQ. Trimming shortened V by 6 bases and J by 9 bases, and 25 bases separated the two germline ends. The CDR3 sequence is CASTTTGQGRMGEQFF. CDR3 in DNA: TGCGCCAGCACTACCACGGGCCAGGGTCGTATGGGTGAGCAGTTCTTC.

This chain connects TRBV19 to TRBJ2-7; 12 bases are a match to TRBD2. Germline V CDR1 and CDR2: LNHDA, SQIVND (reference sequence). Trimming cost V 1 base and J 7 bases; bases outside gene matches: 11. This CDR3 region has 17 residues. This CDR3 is CASSIGGLAGTPREQYF. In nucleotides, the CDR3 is TGTGCCAGTAGTATAGGCGGACTAGCGGGGACCCCTCGGGAGCAGTACTTC.

The CDR3 bases are TGTGCCAGTAGTATTCCCCAGGGACTAGCCAAAAACATTCAGTACTTC. Translation gives CASSIPQGLAKNIQYF. This chain uses TRBV19 with TRBJ2-4; possibly TRBD2 for D (6 bases). With 3 bases removed from V and 0 bases from J, the gap between germline ends came to 12 bases. The CDR3 loop spans 16 amino acids. CDR1 LNHDA and CDR2 SQIVND come from the germline V gene (reference sequence).

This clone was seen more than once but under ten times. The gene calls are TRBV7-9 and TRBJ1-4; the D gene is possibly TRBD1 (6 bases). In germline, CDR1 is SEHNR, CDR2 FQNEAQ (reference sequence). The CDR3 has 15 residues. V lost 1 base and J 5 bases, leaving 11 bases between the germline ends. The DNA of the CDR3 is TGTGCCAGCAGCTTAGAAGGCAGGGGAAATGAAAAACTGTTTTTT. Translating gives CASSLEGRGNEKLFF.

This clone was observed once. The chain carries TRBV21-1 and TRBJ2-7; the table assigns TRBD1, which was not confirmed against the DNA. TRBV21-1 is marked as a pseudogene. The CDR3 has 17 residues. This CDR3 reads CASSPRPAGTVTYEQYF. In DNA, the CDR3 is TGTGCCAGCAGCCCGCGACCCGCCGGGACAGTAACCTACGAGCAGTACTTC.

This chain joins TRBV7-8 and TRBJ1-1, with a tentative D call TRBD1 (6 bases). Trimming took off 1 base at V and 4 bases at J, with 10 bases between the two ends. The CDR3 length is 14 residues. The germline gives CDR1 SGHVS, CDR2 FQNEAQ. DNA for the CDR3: TGTGCCAGCAGCTTAGGCGAGGGGGTCACTGAAGCTTTCTTT. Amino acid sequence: CASSLGEGVTEAFF.

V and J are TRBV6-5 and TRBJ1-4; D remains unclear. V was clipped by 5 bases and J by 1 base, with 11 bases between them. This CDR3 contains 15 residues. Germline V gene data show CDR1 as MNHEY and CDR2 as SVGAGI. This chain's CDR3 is CASSHRGGTNEKLFF. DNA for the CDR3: TGTGCCAGCAGTCACAGAGGAGGAACTAATGAAAAACTGTTTTTT.

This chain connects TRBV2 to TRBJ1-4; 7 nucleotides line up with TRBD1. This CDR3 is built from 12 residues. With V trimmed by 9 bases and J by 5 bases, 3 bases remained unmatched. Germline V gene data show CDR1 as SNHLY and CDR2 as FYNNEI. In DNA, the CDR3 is TGTGCCAGTAGGGACAGAAATGAAAAACTGTTTTTT. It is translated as CASRDRNEKLFF. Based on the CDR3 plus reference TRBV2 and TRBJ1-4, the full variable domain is EPEVTQTPSHQVTQMGQEVILRCVPISNHLYFYWYRQILGQKVEFLVSFYNNEISEKSEIFDDQFSVERPDGSNFTLKIRSTKLEDSAMYFCASRDRNEKLFFGSGTQLSVL.

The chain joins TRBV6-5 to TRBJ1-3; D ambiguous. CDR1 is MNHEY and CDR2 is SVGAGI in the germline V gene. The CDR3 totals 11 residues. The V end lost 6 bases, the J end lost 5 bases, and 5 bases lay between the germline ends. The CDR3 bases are TGTGCCAGCAGGAGCAGAAACACCATATATTTT. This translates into CASRSRNTIYF.

The CDR3 DNA follows: TGTGCCAGCAGTAGAGACAGGGGTATCCAACTCACTCAGTACTTC. Translated: CASSRDRGIQLTQYF. This rearrangement joins TRBV2 to TRBJ2-4, with 8 bases matching TRBD1. Germline assignment: CDR1 SNHLY and CDR2 FYNNEI. V dropped 5 bases and J dropped 12; count of bases not matched to a gene: 15. The CDR3 sequence is 15 residues long.

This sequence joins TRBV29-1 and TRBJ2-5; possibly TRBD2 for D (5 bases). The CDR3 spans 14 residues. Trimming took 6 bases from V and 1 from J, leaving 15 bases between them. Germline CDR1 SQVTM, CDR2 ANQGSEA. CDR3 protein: CSVPMDSFQETQYF. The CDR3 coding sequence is TGCAGCGTCCCCATGGACTCCTTCCAAGAGACCCAGTACTTC.

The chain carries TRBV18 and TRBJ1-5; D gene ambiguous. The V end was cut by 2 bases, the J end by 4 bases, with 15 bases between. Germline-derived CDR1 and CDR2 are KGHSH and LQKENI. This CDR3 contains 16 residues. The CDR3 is CASSPSYGAANQPQHF. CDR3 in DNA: TGTGCCAGCTCACCATCTTATGGAGCAGCTAATCAGCCCCAGCATTTT.

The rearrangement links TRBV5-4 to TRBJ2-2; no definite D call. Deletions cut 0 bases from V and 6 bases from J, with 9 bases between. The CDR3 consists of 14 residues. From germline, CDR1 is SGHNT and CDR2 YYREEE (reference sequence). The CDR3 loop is CASSLAGFPGELFF. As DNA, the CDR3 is TGTGCCAGCAGCTTGGCCGGGTTTCCCGGGGAGCTGTTTTTT.

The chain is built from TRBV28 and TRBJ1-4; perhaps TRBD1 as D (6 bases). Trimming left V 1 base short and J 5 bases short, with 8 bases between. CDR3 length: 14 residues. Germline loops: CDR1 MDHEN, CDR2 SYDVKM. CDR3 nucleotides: TGTGCCAGCAGTTTATCGGGGGGCAATGAAAAACTGTTTTTT. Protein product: CASSLSGGNEKLFF.

CDR3 loop: CASSQCWSQETQYF. In nucleotides, the CDR3 is TGCGCCAGCAGCCAATGTTGGAGTCAAGAGACCCAGTACTTC. V usage is TRBV4-3 and J usage is TRBJ2-5, with unresolved D. CDR3 length: 14 residues. V was shortened by 2 bases and J by 2 bases, with 9 bases between the two germline ends. CDR1 is LGHNA, CDR2 YSLEER, per germline.

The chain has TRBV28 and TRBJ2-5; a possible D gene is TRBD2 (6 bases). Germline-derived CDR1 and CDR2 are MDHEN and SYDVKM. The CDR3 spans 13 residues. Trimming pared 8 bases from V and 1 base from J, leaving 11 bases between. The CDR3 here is CASGRDFQETQYF. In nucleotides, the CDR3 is TGTGCCAGCGGGCGGGACTTCCAAGAGACCCAGTACTTC.

The CDR3 is CASSRTSGGLSEQYF. The DNA for the CDR3 is TGCGCCAGCAGCCGGACTAGCGGGGGCCTTTCCGAGCAGTACTTC. This chain links TRBV4-1 with TRBJ2-7; 13 bases agree with TRBD2. V was pared by 4 bases and J by 6 bases, with 6 bases of the junction left unmatched. In germline, CDR1 is MGHRA, CDR2 YSYEKL. This CDR3 contains 15 residues.